The source of this T cell receptor (beta chain) is a study of T cell repertoires in cytomegalovirus infection. About the research overall: An indication of both CMV infection and matching HLA type came from public TCR beta signatures.

As to this clonotype: Antigen unknown. Just one base apart from a much larger clone, this may be a read error.

TCRdb reprocessed the reads with MiXCR, giving one entry per CDR3 protein. The sample lists some 180,000 distinct CDR3 sequences; roughly a fifth were seen once. CDR3 length: 12 residues. Germline lookup yields CDR1 MDHEN and CDR2 SYDVKM. Study-level findings and limits: The ex vivo response was dominated by HLA-C-restricted CMV-specific TCR beta clonotypes.

The chain carries TRBV28 and TRBJ2-3; D perhaps matches TRBD2 (5 bases). The clonotype originates from a human donor in good health (CMV status not recorded). Some clones in this sample may be carry-over from other donors' samples. Sequences were obtained from PBMCs. DNA for the CDR3: TGTACCAGCAGTTTAAGCCGGGGTGGAGGGTATTTT. This codes for CTSSLSRGGGYF.